The 8 T cell receptor beta chains below were found in one sample sequenced in a study of blood T cell repertoires in COVID-19. Some clones are missing from TCRdb's copy, which holds only in-frame ones; the method was immunoSEQ multiplex PCR. Of almost 400,000 clones listed, roughly 90% were seen once; the top ten hold over 0.9%. Sequenced: PBMCs or T cells enriched from blood (not recorded which). The source of these receptors is a woman in her twenties or thirties with acute COVID-19.

The chain uses TRBV5-1 and TRBJ1-1; 7 bases line up with TRBD1. The CDR3 has 15 amino acids. The V segment lost 0 bases and the J segment 6 bases; nucleotides outside the gene matches: 8. Germline V lookup: CDR1 SGHRS, CDR2 YFSETQ. In nucleotides, the CDR3 is TGCGCCAGCAGCTTGGGTGGAGGGGGCACCCCTGAAGCTTTCTTT. It encodes CASSLGGGGTPEAFF.

This clone has only a few counts. CDR3 coding DNA: TGTGCCTGGAGTGTAAGGCAGGGAAGTGAAAAACTGTTTTTT. Its protein is CAWSVRQGSEKLFF. The rearrangement joins TRBV30 to TRBJ1-4; D is perhaps TRBD1 (5 bases). The CDR3 spans 14 residues. Trimming took 0 bases from V and 7 from J, leaving 12 bases between them. CDR1 is GTSNPN, CDR2 SVGIG, per germline (reference sequence). Full variable domain (outside the CDR3, taken from reference TRBV30 and TRBJ1-4): SQTIHQWPATLVQPVGSPLSLECTVEGTSNPNLYWYRQAAGRGLQLLFYSVGIGQISSEVPQNLSASRPQDRQFILSSKKLLLSDSGFYLCAWSVRQGSEKLFFGSGTQLSVL.

The chain recombines TRBV5-4 with TRBJ2-3, with 9 nucleotides matching TRBD2. V dropped 4 bases and J dropped 2; count of bases not matched to a gene: 11. The length of the CDR3 is 17 residues. In germline, CDR1 is SGHNT, CDR2 YYREEE (reference sequence). In DNA form, the CDR3 reads TGTGCCAGCAGCCGATCAGGCGGGGGGGGATTCACAGATACGCAGTATTTT. Amino acids: CASSRSGGGGFTDTQYF. The entire variable domain, with the rest obtained from reference TRBV5-4 and TRBJ2-3, is as follows: ETGVTQSPTHLIKTRGQQVTLRCSSQSGHNTVSWYQQALGQGPQFIFQYYREEENGRGNFPPRFSGLQFPNYSSELNVNALELDDSALYLCASSRSGGGGFTDTQYFGPGTRLTVL.

This clone was recorded only once. The chain combines TRBV5-8 with TRBJ1-5, with unresolved D. Trimming pared 0 bases from V and 0 bases from J, leaving 4 bases between. This CDR3 spans 14 amino acids. Germline CDR1 SGHTS, CDR2 YDEGEE. CDR3 bases: TGTGCCAGCAGCTTGGAGAGTAGCAATCAGCCCCAGCATTTT. This encodes CASSLESSNQPQHF.

The chain links TRBV2 to TRBJ2-3, with a possible D match to TRBD1 (5 bases). Trimming shortened V by 9 bases and J by 1 base, and 14 bases separated the two germline ends. This CDR3 comprises 14 residues. Germline loops: CDR1 SNHLY, CDR2 FYNNEI. The CDR3 region has the DNA TGTGCCAGGGGGCTAGGGGCCGGCACAGATACGCAGTATTTT. Residues: CARGLGAGTDTQYF.

The chain is built from TRBV18 and TRBJ1-2, with TRBD1 matching 9 bases. CDR1 KGHSH and CDR2 LQKENI come from the germline V gene. Trimming at V came to 6 bases and at J to 1 base, leaving 12 bases not matched to a gene. The CDR3 loop spans 17 amino acids. The CDR3 protein is CASSLGQGPRDNYGYTF. The DNA for the CDR3 is TGTGCCAGCTCCCTCGGACAGGGGCCTAGAGATAACTATGGCTACACCTTC.

The gene calls are TRBV6-4 and TRBJ2-3; 8 bases align to TRBD2. V shed 3 bases and J 3 bases; nucleotides not matched to a gene: 8. The CDR3 contains 16 residues. From germline, CDR1 is MRHNA and CDR2 SNTAGT. The CDR3 DNA reads as TGTGCCAGCAGTGATAAGGGCGGGGGGCCTACAGATACGCAGTATTTT. Translation gives CASSDKGGGPTDTQYF.

The V call is TRBV24-1, the J call TRBJ2-5, with 10 bases lining up with TRBD1. Unmatched junction bases numbered 4, after V lost 5 bases and J lost 2 bases. This CDR3 has 15 amino acids. Germline V CDR1 and CDR2: KGHDR, SFDVKD. CDR3 DNA: TGTGCCACCAGTGCTGAGGGACAGGGGCAAGAGACCCAGTACTTC. It codes for CATSAEGQGQETQYF.